The next 10 T cell receptor beta chains were all read from a single sample in a study of CD8 T cells in ankylosing spondylitis. Study outcomes and limitations: Ankylosing spondylitis blood seemed to carry a telltale TCR beta motif made of fewer than ten highly homologous variants.

Their antigen targets remain unknown. TCRdb called the 5' RACE reads again in MiXCR, with one record for every CDR3 protein. The sample has about 500,000 distinct CDR3 sequences, roughly an eighth seen once. Sequenced input: blood, either unsorted or a sorted T cell fraction (not recorded which). These receptors were taken from a male donor with ankylosing spondylitis.

The chain is built from TRBV27 and TRBJ1-1; D is unclear. The V end lost 7 bases, the J end lost 4 bases, and 22 bases lay between the germline ends. Per germline, CDR1 MNHEY and CDR2 SMNVEV (reference sequence). The CDR3 length is 16 residues. The CDR3 spells CASIKRPPIFRTEAFF. CDR3 sequence (DNA): TGTGCCAGCATAAAAAGACCCCCGATCTTCCGCACTGAAGCTTTCTTT.

This clonotype was detected ten times or more. This chain links TRBV5-1 with TRBJ2-3, with D perhaps matching TRBD2 (5 bases). This CDR3 has 15 residues. Germline V CDR1 and CDR2: SGHRS, YFSETQ. V lost 0 bases and J 0 bases, leaving 8 bases between the germline ends. CDR3 sequence: CASSLGLASTDTQYF. DNA for the CDR3: TGCGCCAGCAGCTTGGGCCTAGCTAGCACAGATACGCAGTATTTT.

This clonotype was seen at least ten times. This chain joins TRBV20-1 and TRBJ2-5; D possibly matches TRBD1 or TRBD2 (6 bases each). The CDR3 runs to 13 residues. From germline, CDR1 is DFQATT and CDR2 SNEGSKA (reference sequence). Trimming left V 6 bases short and J 3 bases short, with 14 bases between. The CDR3 bases are TGCAGTGCCGTTCAGGGGAGGAAAGAGACCCAGTACTTC. It specifies CSAVQGRKETQYF.

This clonotype was detected a few times. The chain is built from TRBV14 and TRBJ2-7; D is ambiguous. This CDR3 has 14 amino acids. From germline, CDR1 is SGHDN and CDR2 FVKESK. V was clipped by 1 base and J by 4 bases, with 11 bases between them. CDR3 DNA sequence: TGTGCCAGCAGCCAAGGAGCTTTCCGATACGAGCAGTACTTC. Translated: CASSQGAFRYEQYF.

The chain links TRBV6-1 to TRBJ1-4, with 7 bases lining up with TRBD1. The CDR3 is made up of 15 amino acids. V trimming: 6 bases; J trimming: 5 bases; junction bases outside the gene matches: 9. Germline V lookup: CDR1 MNHNS, CDR2 SASEGT. This CDR3 is CASRIPQGGNEKLFF. CDR3 DNA sequence: TGTGCCAGCAGAATCCCCCAGGGGGGAAATGAAAAACTGTTTTTT.

In this sample, this clonotype turned up many times. The chain employs TRBV5-1 and TRBJ2-1, with D maybe TRBD2 (6 bases). The CDR3 covers 15 residues. Germline CDR1 is SGHRS and CDR2 is YFSETQ. Trimming removed 4 bases from V and 0 bases from J, with 11 bases in between. This chain's CDR3 is CASSEASASYNEQFF. The CDR3 DNA is TGCGCCAGCAGCGAAGCTAGCGCCTCCTACAATGAGCAGTTCTTC.

In this sample, this clonotype turned up a few times. This sequence joins TRBV6-1 and TRBJ1-1; no definite D call. Germline V gene lookup returns CDR1 MNHNS and CDR2 SASEGT. V lost 5 bases and J lost 1, with 14 bases in between. The CDR3 totals 15 residues. In DNA, the CDR3 is TGTGCCAGCAGTCCGGATGGACGGAGGAACACTGAAGCTTTCTTT. Its translation: CASSPDGRRNTEAFF.

This clonotype has more than one count but fewer than ten. The chain employs TRBV14 and TRBJ2-5; tentative D call: TRBD2 (5 bases). The CDR3 loop spans 17 amino acids. Trimming took off 0 bases at V and 5 bases at J, with 19 bases between the two ends. CDR1 is SGHDN, CDR2 FVKESK, per germline. CDR3: CASSQDSRFRGKETQYF. The CDR3 coding sequence is TGTGCCAGCAGCCAAGATTCCCGATTTCGAGGGAAGGAGACCCAGTACTTC.

This clonotype was seen only a few times. The genes are TRBV20-1 and TRBJ2-7, with 10 bases lining up with TRBD2. This CDR3 spans 13 amino acids. In germline, CDR1 is DFQATT, CDR2 SNEGSKA (reference sequence). Losses at the gene ends were 3 bases for V and 3 bases for J; bases not matched to a gene: 2. The CDR3 nucleotides read TGCAGTGCTAGCCTAGCGGGGGACTACGAGCAGTACTTC. It yields the protein CSASLAGDYEQYF.

The chain has TRBV2 and TRBJ2-1; 7 bases are a match to TRBD1. Losses at the gene ends were 5 bases for V and 9 bases for J; bases not matched to a gene: 10. The germline V gene encodes CDR1 SNHLY and CDR2 FYNNEI. This CDR3 contains 14 residues. The CDR3 here is CASSFRQGGGEQFF. DNA for the CDR3: TGTGCCAGCAGTTTTAGACAGGGCGGCGGTGAGCAGTTCTTC.